The 25 T cell receptor beta chains given below trace back to one sample, sequenced in a study of CD8 T cells in Susac syndrome. It was with random hexamers that roughly 0.45 to 1 ug RNA was reverse transcribed. TCRdb passed the immunoSEQ multiplex PCR reads through MiXCR, listing each CDR3 protein once. Here the sample spans a few hundred thousand distinct CDR3 sequences, about 89% being singletons. The sequencing sample was made of CD8+ T cells from PBMCs. The source of these receptors is a human donor with multiple sclerosis.

The chain recombines TRBV6-2 or TRBV6-3 with TRBJ1-1; D is ambiguous. CDR3 length: 14 residues. V lost 1 base, J lost 1 base, and 7 bases lay in between. From germline, CDR1 is MNHEY and CDR2 SVGEGT. CDR3 DNA sequence: TGTGCCAGCAGTTACTGGGCCACGAACACTGAAGCTTTCTTT. Its translation is CASSYWATNTEAFF.

The chain combines TRBV9 with TRBJ2-1; 7 nucleotides line up with TRBD2. J was trimmed by 9 bases and V by 3 bases; bases with no gene match: 12. Germline lookup yields CDR1 SGDLS and CDR2 YYNGEE. This CDR3 region has 15 residues. The DNA for the CDR3 is TGTGCCAGCAGCGGCGGGAGAGCCCCCTTGGGTGAGCAGTTCTTC. It encodes CASSGGRAPLGEQFF.

The V gene is TRBV2, the J gene TRBJ2-3, with 13 bases matching TRBD2. The CDR3 is made up of 13 amino acids. The germline CDR1 and CDR2 sequences are SNHLY and FYNNEI. The J segment lost 6 bases and the V segment lost 11 bases, leaving 5 bases of the junction unmatched. The CDR3 region has the DNA TGTGCCGGCGGACTAGCGGGGGAGGATACGCAGTATTTT. Protein product: CAGGLAGEDTQYF.

This chain connects TRBV27 to TRBJ2-2, with unresolved D. Trimming left V 2 bases short and J 4 bases short, with 14 bases between. The CDR3 has 16 amino acids. Looked up from germline, CDR1 is MNHEY and CDR2 is SMNVEV (reference sequence). CDR3 nucleotide sequence: TGTGCCAGCAGTTTACTGGGGTTTGGGTCCACCGGGGAGCTGTTTTTT. This codes for CASSLLGFGSTGELFF.

The chain recombines TRBV28 with TRBJ2-5, with TRBD1 identical over 7 bases. With V trimmed by 6 bases and J by 4 bases, 5 bases remained unmatched. The germline gives CDR1 MDHEN, CDR2 SYDVKM. This CDR3 has 13 amino acids. The CDR3 nucleotides read TGTGCCAGCAGGACGACAGGGCTAGAGACCCAGTACTTC. Translation: CASRTTGLETQYF.

The rearrangement joins TRBV4-1 to TRBJ1-3; no clear D. The CDR3 extends over 15 amino acids. Trimming took off 6 bases at V and 3 bases at J, with 15 bases between the two ends. Germline assignment: CDR1 MGHRA and CDR2 YSYEKL. The CDR3 DNA follows: TGCGCCAGCAGGAAAAGGGCCGTACGTGGAAACACCATATATTTT. This gives the protein CASRKRAVRGNTIYF.

This chain connects TRBV4-1 to TRBJ2-2, with a possible D match to TRBD1 (5 bases). V lost 4 bases and J lost 4, with 10 bases in between. CDR3 length: 14 residues. CDR1 and CDR2 from the germline V gene are MGHRA and YSYEKL. Written as DNA, the CDR3 is TGCGCCAGCAGCCTTGCAGGGTCCACCGGGGAGCTGTTTTTT. It specifies CASSLAGSTGELFF.

This chain joins TRBV6-1 and TRBJ2-1, with 8 bases aligning to TRBD2. V trimming: 5 bases; J trimming: 0 bases; junction bases outside the gene matches: 6. Germline V CDR1 and CDR2: MNHNS, SASEGT. CDR3 length equals 16 residues. CDR3 DNA sequence: TGTGCCAGCAGTCCCATAGCGGGGAGCTCCTACAATGAGCAGTTCTTC. Protein: CASSPIAGSSYNEQFF.

The rearrangement links TRBV27 to TRBJ2-4; weak D call: TRBD1 (5 bases). Trimming took off 4 bases at V and 7 bases at J, with 11 bases between the two ends. CDR1 is MNHEY and CDR2 is SMNVEV in the germline V gene (reference sequence). The CDR3 covers 13 residues. In nucleotides, the CDR3 is TGTGCCAGCAGTTATGCAGGGAAGAACATTCAGTACTTC. Its protein is CASSYAGKNIQYF.

J is TRBJ1-5 and V is TRBV5-5; unclear D gene. The germline V and J ends were trimmed by 0 bases and 0 bases, with 4 bases remaining between them. Per germline, CDR1 SGHKS and CDR2 YYEKEE (reference sequence). The CDR3 covers 14 residues. The CDR3 nucleotides are TGTGCCAGCAGCTTGGGGAATAGCAATCAGCCCCAGCATTTT. This gives the protein CASSLGNSNQPQHF.

The chain recombines TRBV6-1 with TRBJ1-2; a possible D gene is TRBD1 (5 bases). CDR1 is MNHNS, CDR2 SASEGT, per germline. CDR3 length equals 19 residues. V was shortened by 7 bases and J by 5 bases, with 32 bases between the two germline ends. The CDR3 DNA is TGTGCCAGCAAGGCGTATGGGACGGATCTGGAAGGGGAAGCATATGGCTACACCTTC. Translated: CASKAYGTDLEGEAYGYTF.

As DNA, the CDR3 is TGTGCCAGCAGTACGATAGCGGGGGCCAACAATGAGCAGTTCTTC. Residues: CASSTIAGANNEQFF. V gene TRBV12-3 or TRBV12-4 combines with J gene TRBJ2-1, with 9 bases identical to TRBD2. CDR3 length: 15 amino acids. Trimming at V came to 5 bases and at J to 5 bases, leaving 7 bases not matched to a gene.

V is TRBV19 and J is TRBJ2-1; TRBD2 matches at 16 bases. The CDR3 runs 16 residues. The germline V gene has CDR1 LNHDA and CDR2 SQIVND (reference sequence). J was trimmed by 8 bases and V by 3 bases; bases with no gene match: 4. DNA for the CDR3: TGTGCCAGTAGTATGGGACTAGCGGGAGGGCCCTATGAGCAGTTCTTC. Translating it yields CASSMGLAGGPYEQFF.

In its sample, this clonotype was seen once. The CDR3 nucleotides are TGCAGCGGCTTACTACCGGGATCCTACGAGCAGTACTTC. Residues: CSGLLPGSYEQYF. The chain couples TRBV29-1 to TRBJ2-7; weak D call: TRBD2 (5 bases). CDR3 size: 13 residues. The germline V gene has CDR1 SQVTM and CDR2 ANQGSEA. Trimming shortened V by 7 bases and J by 1 base, and 14 bases separated the two germline ends.

V and J are TRBV7-2 and TRBJ2-5; 7 bases are shared with TRBD2. CDR3 length: 15 residues. Germline V gene data show CDR1 as SGHTA and CDR2 as FQGNSA. V trimming: 1 base; J trimming: 5 bases; junction bases outside the gene matches: 7. CDR3 protein: CASSLGAGEGETQYF. The CDR3 coding sequence is TGTGCCAGCAGCTTAGGCGCGGGAGAGGGGGAGACCCAGTACTTC. Drawing the rest from reference TRBV7-2 and TRBJ2-5, the complete variable domain is GAGVSQSPSNKVTEKGKDVELRCDPISGHTALYWYRQSLGQGLEFLIYFQGNSAPDKSGLPSDRFSAERTGGSVSTLTIQRTQQEDSAVYLCASSLGAGEGETQYFGPGTRLLVL.

The chain carries TRBV5-1 and TRBJ2-3; D uncertain. V lost 0 bases to trimming and J lost 0 bases, with 5 bases between them. The CDR3 is 14 residues long. Germline CDR1 reads SGHRS; CDR2 reads YFSETQ. CDR3 DNA: TGCGCCAGCAGCTTGGAGGTTAGCACAGATACGCAGTATTTT. Translating it yields CASSLEVSTDTQYF. Full variable domain (rest looked up from reference TRBV5-1 and TRBJ2-3): KAGVTQTPRYLIKTRGQQVTLSCSPISGHRSVSWYQQTPGQGLQFLFEYFSETQRNKGNFPGRFSGRQFSNSRSEMNVSTLELGDSALYLCASSLEVSTDTQYFGPGTRLTVL.

The CDR3 here is CASSQDGWGGQPQHF. CDR3 bases: TGTGCCAGCAGCCAAGATGGGTGGGGGGGTCAGCCCCAGCATTTT. This rearrangement joins TRBV4-2 to TRBJ1-5, with D perhaps matching TRBD1 (5 bases). There are 15 residues in the CDR3. CDR1 and CDR2 (germline): LGHNA, YNFKEQ. The V end lost 0 bases, the J end lost 6 bases, and 12 bases lay between the germline ends.

The genes are TRBV9 and TRBJ2-3; the D gene is possibly TRBD2 (6 bases). V was clipped by 4 bases and J by 3 bases, with 18 bases between them. CDR3 size: 16 residues. The germline CDR1 and CDR2 sequences are SGDLS and YYNGEE. The CDR3 sequence: CASSIQEGLVTDTQYF. Written as DNA, the CDR3 is TGTGCCAGCAGCATACAGGAGGGATTGGTGACAGATACGCAGTATTTT.

This chain links TRBV9 with TRBJ2-3; D is unresolved. The CDR3 extends over 14 amino acids. V gave up 0 bases and J gave up 6 bases, with 11 bases separating them. Germline V gives CDR1 SGDLS, CDR2 YYNGEE. The CDR3 DNA is TGTGCCAGCAGCGTAGACAGCCTCGGGGATACGCAGTATTTT. This sequence encodes CASSVDSLGDTQYF.

J is TRBJ2-3 and V is TRBV4-3; D not resolved. Germline loops: CDR1 LGHNA, CDR2 YSLEER. The CDR3 has 13 residues. Trimming stripped 0 bases from V and 6 bases from J, with 7 bases between. In DNA, the CDR3 is TGCGCCAGCAGCCAAGATACTGGTGATACGCAGTATTTT. Protein sequence: CASSQDTGDTQYF.

This clonotype was seen just once. The chain has TRBV6-5 and TRBJ2-1; no clear D gene. The V end lost 0 bases, the J end lost 15 bases, and 12 bases lay between the germline ends. The germline V gene encodes CDR1 MNHEY and CDR2 SVGAGI. CDR3 length: 12 amino acids. The CDR3 loop is CASSYSPDRPFF. For the CDR3, the DNA is TGTGCCAGCAGTTACTCACCGGACCGTCCGTTCTTC.

The chain links TRBV4-2 to TRBJ2-7, with no clear D. Germline CDR1 and CDR2: LGHNA and YNFKEQ. Trimming shortened V by 2 bases and J by 3 bases, and 11 bases separated the two germline ends. There are 14 residues in the CDR3. Here the CDR3 DNA reads TGTGCCAGCAGCCAATCCCTAATGGGCTACGAGCAGTACTTC. Protein sequence: CASSQSLMGYEQYF.

The chain is built from TRBV7-9 and TRBJ1-2; D unclear. The CDR3 is made up of 12 amino acids. V was cut by 5 bases and J by 6 bases, with 10 bases left in between. In germline, CDR1 is SEHNR, CDR2 FQNEAQ (reference sequence). CDR3 coding DNA: TGTGCCAGCAGCCTGGTGGTGGATGGCTACACCTTC. This gives the protein CASSLVVDGYTF.

The J gene is TRBJ2-7, the V gene TRBV29-1; D might be TRBD1 or TRBD2, each matching 5 bases. The germline V and J ends were trimmed by 6 bases and 3 bases, with 27 bases remaining between them. This CDR3 spans 17 amino acids. Germline CDR1 SQVTM, CDR2 ANQGSEA. The CDR3 coding sequence is TGCAGCGTCCAACCTGGGCCCCAGGGACCCAAAGACTACGAGCAGTACTTC. Translation: CSVQPGPQGPKDYEQYF.

The V and J genes are TRBV20-1 and TRBJ1-3, with no clear D. The CDR3 contains 15 residues. Between the trimmed V and J ends, which lost 6 bases and 0 bases, there was a span of 15 bases. Germline V gene sequence: CDR1 DFQATT, CDR2 SNEGSKA (reference sequence). CDR3 nucleotides: TGCAGTGCACCCGGCGAGTTGAACTCTGGAAACACCATATATTTT. This translates into CSAPGELNSGNTIYF.